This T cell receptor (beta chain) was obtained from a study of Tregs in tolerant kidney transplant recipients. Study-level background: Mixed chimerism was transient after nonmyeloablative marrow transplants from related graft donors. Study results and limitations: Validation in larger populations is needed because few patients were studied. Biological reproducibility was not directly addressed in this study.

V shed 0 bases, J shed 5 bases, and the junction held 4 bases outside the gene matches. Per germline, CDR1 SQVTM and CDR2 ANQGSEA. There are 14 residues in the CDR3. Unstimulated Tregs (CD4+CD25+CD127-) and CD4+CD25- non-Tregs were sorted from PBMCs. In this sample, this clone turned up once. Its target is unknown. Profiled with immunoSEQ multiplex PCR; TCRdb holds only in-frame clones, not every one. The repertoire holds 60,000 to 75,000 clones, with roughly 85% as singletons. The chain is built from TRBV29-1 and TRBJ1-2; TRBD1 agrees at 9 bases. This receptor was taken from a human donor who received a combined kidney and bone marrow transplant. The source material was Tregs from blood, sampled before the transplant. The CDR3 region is CSVEDPTGGYGYTF. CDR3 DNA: TGCAGCGTTGAAGATCCGACAGGGGGGTATGGCTACACCTTC.